This T cell receptor beta chain was sequenced in a study of cytomegalovirus exposure and HLA in healthy donors. Across the study: Later, an analysis reported that the 130 or so validation repertoires had used the same platform as the approximately 600 first-cohort repertoires.

General study points: Cytomegalovirus association was assigned to about 150 TCR beta chains.

CDR1 is LNHDA, CDR2 SQIVND, per germline (reference sequence). V lost 4 bases, J lost 0 bases, and 13 bases lay in between. This CDR3 is 15 amino acids long. It was the approximately 110-subject validation cohort, separate from the roughly 700-subject first cohort, to which the donors belonged. Profiling relied on immunoSEQ multiplex PCR, and the TCRdb table lists in-frame clones only, not all of them. Here the sample spans roughly 120,000 clones, about 85% being singletons. Turning to this clone: The target antigen is unknown.

Sequenced material: PBMCs. The chain couples TRBV19 to TRBJ2-7, with D unclear. The clonotype was recovered from a man between 18 and 35 years old in good health and CMV-seropositive. Here the CDR3 reads CASSKSADHSYEQYF. In DNA, the CDR3 is TGTGCCAGTAGTAAGTCGGCGGATCACTCCTACGAGCAGTACTTC.